This T cell receptor (beta chain) originates from a study of PD-1 blockade in classical Hodgkin lymphoma (TCRdb year 2020). Context from the whole study: Nivolumab dosing was 3 mg/kg intravenously every 2 weeks, continuing until either disease progression or unacceptable toxicity. The study used CyTOF and TCR beta sequencing to define a peripheral blood immune signature of response to PD-1 blockade in classical Hodgkin lymphoma. Results the study describes overall, beyond this receptor: The study covered only a single clinical trial cohort, and the causes of the repertoire differences, possibly disease activity or prior therapy, were still not defined. By C4D1, a significant rise was seen in CD4+ TCR diversity but not in CD8+ TCR diversity (p=0.0027 vs p=0.16), and the rise was most apparent among complete responders (p=0.02). Baseline TCR diversity was reported as lower in newly diagnosed patients than in healthy donors, and lower still in relapsed/refractory patients. Lower diversity was seen in patients whose nivolumab began less than 1 year after ASCT, and these patients were left out of later analyses so that immune reconstitution would not confound the results. Baseline diversity similar to that of newly diagnosed patients was observed in trial patients achieving complete response, whereas significantly lower diversity was observed in partial responders and progressors.

According to the study, the label for this sample's time point signals: cycle 1 day 1 (C1D1), immediately before nivolumab initiation. All trial patients had relapsed after autologous stem cell transplantation, with cohorts A, B and C differing in prior brentuximab vedotin exposure. A total of around 60 patients with relapsed/refractory classical Hodgkin lymphoma made up the trial cohort, and each patient's best overall response was complete response, partial response or progressive disease. Trial patients were treated with single-agent nivolumab in the multi-cohort phase II CheckMate 205 trial. An independent review committee assessed best overall response by applying the 2007 International Working Group response criteria. PBMCs from the trial were collected at three points: immediately before nivolumab initiation (C1D1), and during therapy at cycle 2 day 1 and cycle 4 day 1. After peripheral blood was drawn into 8 mL Vacutainer Cell Preparation Tubes, PBMCs were isolated by centrifugation and then cryopreserved.

As to this clone: Its antigen remains unidentified. No base qualities exist here, and no much larger clone lies one base off it.

Looking up the germline V gene (reference sequence) yields CDR1 LNHDA and CDR2 SQIVND. Unmatched junction bases come to 5, with V trimmed by 0 bases and J by 5 bases. From the cysteine through the phenylalanine, the CDR3 covers 16 amino acids. Of the read, only the CDR3 DNA is kept; its 48 bases are in frame from base 1. Genomic DNA was extracted with the Qiagen DNeasy kit from unsorted PBMCs and from negatively selected CD4+ and CD8+ fractions. TCR beta CDR3 regions were amplified by immunoSEQ multiplex PCR using primers annealing to V and J segments. A synthetic immune receptor repertoire was used to minimize amplification bias, and remaining bias was computationally removed after sequencing. The original methods were these. Custom Python scripts were used to quantify repertoire diversity as the Shannon entropy index. The unsorted, CD4+ and CD8+ repertoires were each analyzed separately, with the exception of combined analyses, where CD4+ and CD8+ sequences were merged in silico. A clone counted as expanded when the clone's frequency after treatment rose at least 2-fold relative to C1D1, and clones undetected at baseline were given a pseudocount of 0.5. Singleton clones were defined as clones with 0 or 1 copy at C1D1, and non-singleton clones were defined as clones with 2 or more copies. Clones expanded in unsorted samples were assigned a CD4+, CD8+ or unknown annotation through matching of protein sequences in sorted samples from the same patient. Wilcoxon tests on paired samples were used to test diversity changes from C1D1 to C4D1. TCRdb mirrors the immuneACCESS table, restricted to in-frame sequences. Some clones are absent from its copies; in checked studies, under half trace to an unresolved V gene, and the reason for the others is unknown. D and trimming were read from the DNA, whereas the V and J calls and clone size are those reported in that table. In all, the sample holds 13,000 to 15,000 clones, and less than 70% of those were seen once. Jointly, the top ten make up about 10% of the sample.

The material sequenced was peripheral blood mononuclear cells (PBMCs), taken at baseline. The chain is encoded by TRBV19 joined to TRBJ2-3, with 10 central nucleotides matching TRBD2. This receptor was identified in a human donor with classical Hodgkin lymphoma. Here the CDR3 is given as CASSIDSGRDQDTQYF. The nucleotide sequence is given as TGTGCCAGTAGTATAGACAGCGGGAGGGATCAAGATACGCAGTATTTT.